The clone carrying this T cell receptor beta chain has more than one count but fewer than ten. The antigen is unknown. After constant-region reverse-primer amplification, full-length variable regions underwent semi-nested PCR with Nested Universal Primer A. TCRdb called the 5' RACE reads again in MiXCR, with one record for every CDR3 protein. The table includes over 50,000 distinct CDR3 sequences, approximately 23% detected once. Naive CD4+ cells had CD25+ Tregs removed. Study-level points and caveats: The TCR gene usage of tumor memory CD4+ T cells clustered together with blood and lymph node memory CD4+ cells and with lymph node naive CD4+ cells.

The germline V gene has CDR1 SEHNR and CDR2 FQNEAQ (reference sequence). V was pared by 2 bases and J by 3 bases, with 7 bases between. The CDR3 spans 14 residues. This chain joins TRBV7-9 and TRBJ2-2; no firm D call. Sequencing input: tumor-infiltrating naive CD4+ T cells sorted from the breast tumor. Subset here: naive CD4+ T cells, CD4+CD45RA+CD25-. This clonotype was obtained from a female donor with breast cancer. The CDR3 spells CASSLRSDTGELFF. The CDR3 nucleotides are TGTGCCAGCAGCTTAAGGTCGGACACCGGGGAGCTGTTTTTT.